This TCR beta chain was obtained from a study of blood T cells in healthy people across ages. Remarks on this clonotype: Compared with germline, one end of the junction differs, possibly owing to a read error.

The CDR3 is made up of 17 amino acids. Per germline, CDR1 MNHEY and CDR2 SMNVEV (reference sequence). Primed by a sample-barcoded 5' primer and a J-beta primer mix, a second PCR proceeded for 7 to 11 cycles. TCRdb redid the calling of the 5' RACE reads with MiXCR, one entry per CDR3 protein. The sample gives some 1.6 million distinct CDR3 sequences, around 36% of which show up once; roughly 12% is in the top ten. The gene calls are TRBV27 and TRBJ2-1, with 9 bases aligning to TRBD2. The sequence was obtained from a woman aged 25 to 39 in good health. Input material: blood. In DNA, the CDR3 is TGTGCCAGCAGGCCCGTTAGCGGGAGAGTCGCCTACAATGGGCAGTTCTTC. Protein product: CASRPVSGRVAYNGQFF.